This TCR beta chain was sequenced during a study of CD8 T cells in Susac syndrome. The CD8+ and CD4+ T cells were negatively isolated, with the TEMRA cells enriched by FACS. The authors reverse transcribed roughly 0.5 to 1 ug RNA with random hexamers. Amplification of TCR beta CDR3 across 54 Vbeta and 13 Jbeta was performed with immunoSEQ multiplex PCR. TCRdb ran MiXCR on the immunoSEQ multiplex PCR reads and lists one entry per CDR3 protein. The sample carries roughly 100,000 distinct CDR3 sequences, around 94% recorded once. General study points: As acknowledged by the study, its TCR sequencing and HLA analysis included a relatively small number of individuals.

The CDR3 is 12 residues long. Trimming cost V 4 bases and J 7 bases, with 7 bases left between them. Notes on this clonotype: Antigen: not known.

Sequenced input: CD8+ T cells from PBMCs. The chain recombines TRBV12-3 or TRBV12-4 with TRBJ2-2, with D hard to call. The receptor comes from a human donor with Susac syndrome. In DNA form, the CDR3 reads TGTGCCAGCAGTTCGGTGTACGGGGAGCTGTTTTTT. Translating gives CASSSVYGELFF.